The source of this T cell receptor beta chain is a study of blood T cell repertoires in COVID-19. Study context: Samples of COVID-19 (acute and convalescent) were obtained from the United States, Italy and Spain. The analysed material was cDNA or gDNA that came from T cells, B-cell-depleted T cells, or PBMCs.

In the study's own analysis: For nucleated cells, counts were estimated from reference gene primer amplification. Measured with immunoSEQ multiplex PCR; TCRdb has only the in-frame clones, and not every one. Clone size and V and J calls were adopted from that table, with D and trimming inferred from the DNA. The sample lists tens of thousands of clones; 80% were seen once. This sequence was found in a woman aged 80 or over with acute or convalescent COVID-19. The sequenced sample was peripheral blood.

CDR3 protein: CATSARTVREKLFF. In nucleotides, the CDR3 is TGTGCCACCTCGGCCCGGACAGTTCGGGAAAAACTGTTTTTT. The chain recombines TRBV19 with TRBJ1-4, with D possibly matching TRBD1 (6 bases). The CDR3 extends over 14 amino acids. Germline V gives CDR1 LNHDA, CDR2 SQIVND (reference sequence). Deletions cut 10 bases from V and 8 bases from J, with 20 bases between.